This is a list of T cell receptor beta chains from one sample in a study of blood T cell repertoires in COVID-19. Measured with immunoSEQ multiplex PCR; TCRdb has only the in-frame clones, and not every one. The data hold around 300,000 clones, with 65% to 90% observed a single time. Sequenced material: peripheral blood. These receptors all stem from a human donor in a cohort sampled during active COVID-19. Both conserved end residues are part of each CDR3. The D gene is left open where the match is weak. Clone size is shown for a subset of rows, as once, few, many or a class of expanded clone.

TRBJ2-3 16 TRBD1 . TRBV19 TGTGCCAGTAATTCTCCTGAAAGGGGGCGGCGGAGGACGCAGTATTTT CASNSPERGRRRTQYF
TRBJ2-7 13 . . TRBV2 TGTGCCAGCAGTGCGGTGACAAACTACGAGCAGTACTTC CASSAVTNYEQYF
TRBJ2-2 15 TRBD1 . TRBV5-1 TGCGCCAGCAGCCCGAGGGGGACAGGGTCCGGGGAGCTGTTTTTT CASSPRGTGSGELFF
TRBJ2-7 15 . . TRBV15 TGTGCCACCAGCAGAGCCTCGACAGGAATCTACGAGCAGTACTTC CATSRASTGIYEQYF
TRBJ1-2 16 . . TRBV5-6 TGTGCCAGCAGCTTGAGTGGGCGCAATGCTAACTATGGCTACACCTTC CASSLSGRNANYGYTF
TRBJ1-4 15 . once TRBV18 TGTGCCAGCTCACCCTCCGAGGTCCCAAAAGGAAAACTGTTTTTT CASSPSEVPKGKLFF
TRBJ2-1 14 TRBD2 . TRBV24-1 TGTGCCACCAGGACTAGCGGGGATTCCAATGAGCAGTTCTTC CATRTSGDSNEQFF
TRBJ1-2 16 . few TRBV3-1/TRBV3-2 TGTGCCAGCAGCCCCTACGAGGGAGGGGCTAACTATGGCTACACCTTC CASSPYEGGANYGYTF
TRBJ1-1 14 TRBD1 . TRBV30 TGTGCCTGGAGTCCCGGGACAGGGCCGGCGGAAGCTTTCTTT CAWSPGTGPAEAFF
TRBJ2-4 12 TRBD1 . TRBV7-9 TGTGCCAGCAGCCTTAGGGGGACAGAACAGTACTTC CASSLRGTEQYF
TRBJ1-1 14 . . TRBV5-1 TGCGCCAGCAGCTTGGGGGACACCTACACTGAAGCTTTCTTT CASSLGDTYTEAFF
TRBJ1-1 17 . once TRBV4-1 TGCGCCAGCAGCCAAGATCCTCCGGGGGTGTGTGGCACTGAAGCTTTCTTT CASSQDPPGVCGTEAFF
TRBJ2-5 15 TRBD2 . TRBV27 TGTGCCAGCAGTTTGCTAGCGGGGGCAGGATTTACCCAGTACTTC CASSLLAGAGFTQYF
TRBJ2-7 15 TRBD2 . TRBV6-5 TGTGCCAGCAGATCGTCTAGCGGGGGTGGGTACGAGCAGTACTTC CASRSSSGGGYEQYF
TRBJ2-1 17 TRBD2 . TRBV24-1 TGTGCCACCAGTGATCCCGGACTAGCGGGGGGGCGGAATGAGCAGTTCTTC CATSDPGLAGGRNEQFF
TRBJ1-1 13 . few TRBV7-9 TGTGCCAGCAGCTTGTCACAGAACACTGAAGCTTTCTTT CASSLSQNTEAFF
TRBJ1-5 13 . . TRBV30 TGTGCCTGGAGCGCCAGGGCGGTTCAGCCCCAGCATTTT CAWSARAVQPQHF
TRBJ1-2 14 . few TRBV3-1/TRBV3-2 TGTGCCAGCAGCCAAGATGCCGACAGGTCTGGCTACACCTTC CASSQDADRSGYTF
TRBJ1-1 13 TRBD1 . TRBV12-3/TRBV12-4 TGTGCCAGCAGAAGGACAGGGAGTACTGAAGCTTTCTTT CASRRTGSTEAFF
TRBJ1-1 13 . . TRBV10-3 TGTGCCATTAGGGAGGGAGTCGAGACTGAAGCTTTCTTT CAIREGVETEAFF
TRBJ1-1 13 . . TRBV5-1 TGCGCCAGCAGCACCGCAGGGGTCACTGAAGCTTTCTTT CASSTAGVTEAFF
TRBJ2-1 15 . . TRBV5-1 TGCGCCAGCAGCCCCCGGGACACCTCCTACAATGAGCAGTTCTTC CASSPRDTSYNEQFF
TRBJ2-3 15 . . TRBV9 TGTGCCAGCAGCTATCGATTAGTTAGCACAGATACGCAGTATTTT CASSYRLVSTDTQYF
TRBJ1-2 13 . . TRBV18 TGTGCCAGCTCAGTGTCCGAGTCGTATGGCTACACCTTC CASSVSESYGYTF
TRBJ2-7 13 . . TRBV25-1 TGTGCCAGCAGTGGACAGATTAACTACGAGCAGTACTTC CASSGQINYEQYF
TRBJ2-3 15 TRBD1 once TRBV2 TGTGCCAGCAGTGAAAGGGGACAGGGTCTGGTAGCGCAGTATTTT CASSERGQGLVAQYF
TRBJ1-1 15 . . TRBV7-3 TGTGCCAGCAGCGTATCGGGACACCCGAACACTGAAGCTTTCTTT CASSVSGHPNTEAFF
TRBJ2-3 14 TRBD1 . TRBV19 TGTGCCAGTACTCCCCAGGGGGCCGCAGATACGCAGTATTTT CASTPQGAADTQYF
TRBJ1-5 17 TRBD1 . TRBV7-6 TGTGCCAGCAGCCCACTTCCCGGGACAGGGAGAGATCAGCCCCAGCATTTT CASSPLPGTGRDQPQHF
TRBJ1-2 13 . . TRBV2 TGTGCCAGCAGTGAATGGGAGGGTGGTGGCTACACCTTC CASSEWEGGGYTF
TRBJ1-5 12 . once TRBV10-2 TGCGCCAGCAGTGGGTGGCGGCAGCCCCAGCATTTT CASSGWRQPQHF
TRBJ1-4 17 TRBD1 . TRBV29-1 TGCAGCGTAGCCGGGACAGGGGGCAAAGGGAGAAATGAAAAACTGTTTTTT CSVAGTGGKGRNEKLFF
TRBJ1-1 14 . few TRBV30 TGTGCCTGGAGTGTTAGGACAGCGAACACTGAAGCTTTCTTT CAWSVRTANTEAFF
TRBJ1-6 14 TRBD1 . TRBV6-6 TGTGCCAGCAGTTTGACAGGGGTACAGTCACCCCTCCACTTT CASSLTGVQSPLHF
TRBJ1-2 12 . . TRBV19 TGTGCCAGTAGTATTAGTTATGAAGGCTACACCTTC CASSISYEGYTF
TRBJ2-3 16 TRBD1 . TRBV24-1 TGTGCCACCAGTGATTCTCACGACAGGGCCGCAGATACGCAGTATTTT CATSDSHDRAADTQYF
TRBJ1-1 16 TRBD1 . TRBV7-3 TGTGCCAGCAGCGCCCGTCCGGGACAGGGAACCACTGAAGCTTTCTTT CASSARPGQGTTEAFF
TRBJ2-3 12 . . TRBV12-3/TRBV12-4 TGTGCCAGCAGGTCCCGACAAGATACGCAGTATTTT CASRSRQDTQYF
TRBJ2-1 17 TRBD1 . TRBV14 TGTGCCAGCAGCCAAGATTTAGGGACAGGGGGCTACAATGAGCAGTTCTTC CASSQDLGTGGYNEQFF
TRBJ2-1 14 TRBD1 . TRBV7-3 TGTGCCAGCAGCTCCCGGGACAGGGACAATGAGCAGTTCTTC CASSSRDRDNEQFF
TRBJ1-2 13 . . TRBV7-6 TGTGCCAGCAGCTTAGGGGGCTCCTATGGCTACACCTTC CASSLGGSYGYTF
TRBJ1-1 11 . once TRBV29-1 TGCAGCGTTGAAGATGGGGGGGCAGCTTTCTTT CSVEDGGAAFF